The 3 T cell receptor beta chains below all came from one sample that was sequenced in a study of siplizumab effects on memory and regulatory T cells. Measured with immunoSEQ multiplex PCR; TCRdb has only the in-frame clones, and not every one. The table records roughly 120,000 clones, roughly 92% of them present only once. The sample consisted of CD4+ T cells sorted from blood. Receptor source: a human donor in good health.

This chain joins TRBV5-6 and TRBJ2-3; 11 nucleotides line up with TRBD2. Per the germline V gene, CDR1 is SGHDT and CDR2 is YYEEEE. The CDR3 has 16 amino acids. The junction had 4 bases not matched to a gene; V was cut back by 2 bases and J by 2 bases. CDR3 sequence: CASSFPGLADTDTQYF. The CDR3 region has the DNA TGTGCCAGCAGCTTCCCGGGACTAGCGGACACAGATACGCAGTATTTT.

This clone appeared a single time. CDR3 in DNA: TGTGCCAGCTCACCGCGCCAGGGTGGGTCGTCCTACAATGAGCAGTTCTTC. Encoded protein: CASSPRQGGSSYNEQFF. The chain links TRBV18 to TRBJ2-1, with D possibly TRBD1 on 5 matching bases. Trimming took off 3 bases at V and 1 base at J, with 16 bases between the two ends. The CDR3 spans 17 residues. The germline V gene has CDR1 KGHSH and CDR2 LQKENI.

The CDR3 sequence is CASSDRGRFNYGYTF. CDR3 nucleotides: TGTGCCAGCAGTGACAGGGGGCGGTTTAACTATGGCTACACCTTC. The rearrangement uses TRBV6-6 and TRBJ1-2; 10 bases agree with TRBD1. The CDR3 loop spans 15 amino acids. The junction had 4 bases not matched to a gene; V was cut back by 5 bases and J by 1 base. Germline V lookup: CDR1 MNHNY, CDR2 SVGAGI (reference sequence).